This T cell receptor beta chain emerged from a study of post-analysis software for immune sequencing data. About the research overall: Relapsing-remitting, secondary progressive and progressive-relapsing courses of multiple sclerosis were included. Study-level points and caveats: Strong co-clustering by F measure was seen for same-batch samples. Multiple sclerosis patients showed significantly lower normalized Chao1 diversity than controls did. Patients carried 5 or 6 TRBV segments more frequently than controls did, and TRBV5-6, TRBV5-1 and TRBV20-1 were among them.

A word on this clonotype: The antigen is unknown.

J gave up 8 bases and V 1 base, and 7 bases lay outside the gene matches. CDR1 is SGHDT and CDR2 is YYEEEE in the germline V gene. CDR3 size: 15 residues. Carried by the TCR beta cDNA libraries were unique molecular identifiers. TCRdb reprocessed the PCR reads with MiXCR, giving one entry per CDR3 protein. The sample includes almost 700,000 distinct CDR3 sequences, approximately 59% of them seen just once. Sequencing was done on a sample of blood. The sequence came from a girl aged 2 to 9 with multiple sclerosis. The chain combines TRBV5-6 with TRBJ2-1; 9 nucleotides line up with TRBD1. The CDR3 is CASSLSDRGWDEQFF. The CDR3 bases are TGTGCCAGCAGCTTGTCGGACAGGGGATGGGATGAGCAGTTCTTC.